This TCR beta chain originates from a study of human T cells and chemical hapten exposure. As to this clonotype: Its antigen is not identified.

CDR1 and CDR2 from the germline V gene are SNHLY and FYNNEI. The CDR3 is made up of 13 amino acids. Trimming stripped 6 bases from V and 1 base from J, with 6 bases between. Study conclusions and caveats: High-frequency TCRs, those above 1 in 1000, stayed the same after DPC sensitization.

Single cDNA molecules in the library carried unique molecular identifiers attached during preparation. Original methodology: TCRs per sample had a median of approximately 96,000 and ranged from about 20,000 to 700,000. MiXCR was run by TCRdb on the RACE reads, yielding one entry per CDR3 protein. TCRdb assigned the V and J calls; the authors' analysis was not used. The repertoire holds more than 35,000 distinct CDR3 sequences, with 3% to 4.5% as singletons. The time point is: healthy volunteer bleed at 6 weeks. RNA extraction used unfractionated whole blood as the source of total RNA. The receptor comes from a human donor in good health. Some clones in this sample may be carry-over from other donors' samples. The chain is built from TRBV2 and TRBJ2-2; weak D call: TRBD2 (6 bases). Sequencing was carried out using whole blood. The CDR3 reads CASSGRNTGELFF. CDR3 in DNA: TGTGCCAGCAGCGGGAGGAACACCGGGGAGCTGTTTTTT. Using reference TRBV2 and TRBJ2-2 for the parts outside the CDR3, the full variable domain is EPEVTQTPSHQVTQMGQEVILRCVPISNHLYFYWYRQILGQKVEFLVSFYNNEISEKSEIFDDQFSVERPDGSNFTLKIRSTKLEDSAMYFCASSGRNTGELFFGEGSRLTVL.